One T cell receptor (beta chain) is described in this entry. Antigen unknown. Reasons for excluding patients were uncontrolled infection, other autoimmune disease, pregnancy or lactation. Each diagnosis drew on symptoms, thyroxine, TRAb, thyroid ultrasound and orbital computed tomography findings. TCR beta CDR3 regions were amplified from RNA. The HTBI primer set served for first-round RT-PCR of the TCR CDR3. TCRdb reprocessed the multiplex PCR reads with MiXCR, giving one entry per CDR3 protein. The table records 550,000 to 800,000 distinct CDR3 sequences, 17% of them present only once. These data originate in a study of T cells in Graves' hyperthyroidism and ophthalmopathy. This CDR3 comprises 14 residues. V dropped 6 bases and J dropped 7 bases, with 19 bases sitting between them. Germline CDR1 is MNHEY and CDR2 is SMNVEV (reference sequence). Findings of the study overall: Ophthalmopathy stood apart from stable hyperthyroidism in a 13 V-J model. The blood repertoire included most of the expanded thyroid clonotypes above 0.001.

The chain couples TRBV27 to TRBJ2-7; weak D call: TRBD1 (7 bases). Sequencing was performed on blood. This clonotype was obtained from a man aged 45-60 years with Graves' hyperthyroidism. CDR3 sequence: CASSPQGGGYEQYF. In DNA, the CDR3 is TGTGCCAGCAGCCCCCAGGGGGGAGGATATGAGCAGTACTTC.